This is a list of T cell receptor beta chains from one sample in a study of blood T cell repertoires in COVID-19. Produced via immunoSEQ multiplex PCR; TCRdb's table is partial and in-frame only. The sample shows under 300,000 clones, approximately 84% of them seen only once. The sample comprised peripheral blood. These receptors were collected from a human donor with COVID-19, enrolled during active disease. The donor label of this sample is uncertain. The CDR3 runs from the conserved cysteine through the conserved F or W. The order of the fields is clone size, D gene, V gene, J gene, CDR3 DNA, CDR3 protein. D genes are given only for firm matches. Clone sizes are given selectively: once, few, many, or a class where the clone is expanded.

size: .; D: TRBD2; V: TRBV5-1; J: TRBJ2-7; DNA: TGCGCCAGCAGCTTGGTCCTAGCGGGGGGACTAGACGAGCAGTACTTC; CDR3: CASSLVLAGGLDEQYF
size: .; D: TRBD1; V: TRBV7-9; J: TRBJ2-7; DNA: TGTGCCAGCAGCTTAGAGGGACAGGGTGATAAGCGTTACTTC; CDR3: CASSLEGQGDKRYF
size: .; D: TRBD1; V: TRBV12-3/TRBV12-4; J: TRBJ1-2; DNA: TGTGCCAGCAGTTTTCAGGGGGCGGTTGGCTACACCTTC; CDR3: CASSFQGAVGYTF
size: .; D: TRBD1; V: TRBV7-8; J: TRBJ1-1; DNA: TGTGCCAGCAGCTTAGCGGGACAGGGGGGCACTGAAGCTTTCTTT; CDR3: CASSLAGQGGTEAFF
size: .; D: .; V: TRBV19; J: TRBJ2-3; DNA: TGTGCCAGTTCCCAGGGAATTGTCGATACGCAGTATTTT; CDR3: CASSQGIVDTQYF
size: .; D: .; V: TRBV5-6; J: TRBJ2-7; DNA: TGTGCCAGCACTAATGGCCCAGGGTACTCCTACGAGCAGTACTTC; CDR3: CASTNGPGYSYEQYF
size: .; D: .; V: TRBV2; J: TRBJ2-5; DNA: TGTGCCAGCAGGAAACCCCAGGGGGGAGAGACCCAGTACTTC; CDR3: CASRKPQGGETQYF
size: .; D: .; V: TRBV25-1; J: TRBJ2-1; DNA: TGTGCCAGCAGGCGGGGAGGTGGAAATGAGCAGTTCTTC; CDR3: CASRRGGGNEQFF
size: .; D: .; V: TRBV27; J: TRBJ1-5; DNA: TGTGCCAGCAGTTCCAGAAATCAGCCCCAGCATTTT; CDR3: CASSSRNQPQHF
size: few; D: .; V: TRBV5-6; J: TRBJ2-1; DNA: TGTGCCAGCAGCTTGGAAGGGACAAGGGAGCAGTTCTTC; CDR3: CASSLEGTREQFF
size: .; D: .; V: TRBV28; J: TRBJ1-4; DNA: TGTGCCAGCCGGTTTGGGACACGAAGCTTAAGGGGTAGAAATGAAAAACTGTTTTTT; CDR3: CASRFGTRSLRGRNEKLFF
size: once; D: .; V: TRBV5-1; J: TRBJ1-1; DNA: TGCGCCAGCAGCTTGGAGGGGCCCAGGGGCGCCTTGGGAGCTTTCTTT; CDR3: CASSLEGPRGALGAFF
size: .; D: TRBD2; V: TRBV10-1; J: TRBJ2-5; DNA: TGCGCCAGCAGTGAAGGGACTAGCGGGAGGCAGGAGACCCAGTACTTC; CDR3: CASSEGTSGRQETQYF
size: .; D: TRBD1; V: TRBV27; J: TRBJ1-5; DNA: TGTGCCAGCAGGACCAGGACAGGTGGGAATCAGCCCCAGCATTTT; CDR3: CASRTRTGGNQPQHF
size: .; D: .; V: TRBV27; J: TRBJ2-5; DNA: TGTGCCACCAACCAAGAGACCCAGTACTTC; CDR3: CATNQETQYF
size: .; D: TRBD2; V: TRBV6-6; J: TRBJ2-7; DNA: TGTGCCAGCATTAAGCGGGAGGGGGCCTACGAGCAGTACTTC; CDR3: CASIKREGAYEQYF
size: .; D: TRBD2; V: TRBV5-1; J: TRBJ2-7; DNA: TGCGCCAGCCAGGCGGGGGGTTCCTCCTACGAGCAGTACTTC; CDR3: CASQAGGSSYEQYF
size: .; D: .; V: TRBV6-5; J: TRBJ1-1; DNA: TGTGCCAGCAGCGCCTCGGGGAACACTGAAGCTTTCTTT; CDR3: CASSASGNTEAFF
size: .; D: .; V: TRBV27; J: TRBJ1-4; DNA: TGTGCCAGCAGTTTATTGGCTGCAACTAATGAAAAACTGTTTTTT; CDR3: CASSLLAATNEKLFF
size: .; D: .; V: TRBV28; J: TRBJ1-4; DNA: TGTGCCAGCAGTTTCCGGGGGGCGAATGAAAAACTGTTTTTT; CDR3: CASSFRGANEKLFF
size: .; D: TRBD2; V: TRBV7-7; J: TRBJ2-1; DNA: TGTGCTAGCAGCACGTCCCCTAGCGGGAGGGCCAATGAGCAGTTCTTC; CDR3: CASSTSPSGRANEQFF
size: .; D: .; V: TRBV19; J: TRBJ2-1; DNA: TGTGCCAGTAGTATTTTCTCTCCCAATGAGCAGTTCTTC; CDR3: CASSIFSPNEQFF
size: .; D: TRBD2; V: TRBV4-1; J: TRBJ2-3; DNA: TGCGCCAGCAGCCAAGCCCTAGCGGGAAGCACAGATACGCAGTATTTT; CDR3: CASSQALAGSTDTQYF
size: once; D: .; V: TRBV28; J: TRBJ2-7; DNA: TGTGCCAGCAGTTCTACGACAGTGCCCCTCGAGCAGTACTTC; CDR3: CASSSTTVPLEQYF
size: .; D: TRBD1; V: TRBV5-1; J: TRBJ1-1; DNA: TGCGCCAGCAGCTTGGACAGGGGGATGAACACTGAAGCTTTCTTT; CDR3: CASSLDRGMNTEAFF
size: .; D: .; V: TRBV5-6; J: TRBJ1-2; DNA: TGTGCCAGCAGCTTGGGAGGAGGGAGAAACGGCTACACCTTC; CDR3: CASSLGGGRNGYTF
size: once; D: .; V: TRBV30; J: TRBJ2-1; DNA: TGTGCCTGGACCCGCCCGGGGGTTGTTTACAATGAGCAGTTCTTC; CDR3: CAWTRPGVVYNEQFF
size: once; D: .; V: TRBV2; J: TRBJ2-1; DNA: TGTGCCAGCAGGGTGGGACAAACTCCTACAATGACCCAGCAGTTCTTC; CDR3: CASRVGQTPTMTQQFF
size: .; D: .; V: TRBV20-1; J: TRBJ1-2; DNA: TGCAGTGCTTCGACAGGCTATGGCTACACCTTC; CDR3: CSASTGYGYTF
size: .; D: .; V: TRBV6-2/TRBV6-3; J: TRBJ1-3; DNA: TGTGCCAGCAGTTACTTCCGCTCTGGAAACACCATATATTTT; CDR3: CASSYFRSGNTIYF
size: .; D: .; V: TRBV28; J: TRBJ2-3; DNA: TGTGCCAGCAGCCCCCAGACGGGACTCCACACAGATACGCAGTATTTT; CDR3: CASSPQTGLHTDTQYF
size: .; D: TRBD1; V: TRBV3-1/TRBV3-2; J: TRBJ1-2; DNA: TGTGCTAGCGGACAGGGGGTTCCTCTCTATGGCTACACCTTC; CDR3: CASGQGVPLYGYTF
size: .; D: .; V: TRBV5-8; J: TRBJ2-1; DNA: TGTGCCAGCAGCCAGAGCGGGTCATCCTACAATGAGCAGTTCTTC; CDR3: CASSQSGSSYNEQFF
size: .; D: .; V: TRBV7-2; J: TRBJ2-7; DNA: TGTGCCAGCAGCTTAATTTCCTCGGTCTACGAGCAGTACTTC; CDR3: CASSLISSVYEQYF
size: .; D: TRBD2; V: TRBV4-2; J: TRBJ2-7; DNA: TGTGCCAGCAGCCAAGATCGGGACCCCGGGACTACTTACGAGCAGTACTTC; CDR3: CASSQDRDPGTTYEQYF
size: .; D: .; V: TRBV4-2; J: TRBJ1-4; DNA: TGTGCCAGCAGCCAAAATCCGTCGCCTTTAGAGACAAATGAAAAACTGTTTTTT; CDR3: CASSQNPSPLETNEKLFF
size: .; D: .; V: TRBV19; J: TRBJ1-6; DNA: TGTGCCAGTAGACAGGAGATAAATAATTCACCCCTCCACTTT; CDR3: CASRQEINNSPLHF
size: .; D: TRBD2; V: TRBV7-2; J: TRBJ2-1; DNA: TGTGCCAGCAGCTTGGGCGGGGGCTCCTACAATGAGCAGTTCTTC; CDR3: CASSLGGGSYNEQFF
size: .; D: .; V: TRBV5-1; J: TRBJ2-2; DNA: TGCGCCAGCAGCTTGGTTCGGGGAAACACCGGGGAGCTGTTTTTT; CDR3: CASSLVRGNTGELFF
size: .; D: .; V: TRBV30; J: TRBJ1-5; DNA: TGTGCCTGGAGTGTACGTGGAGGGTTCGGTCAGCCCCAGCATTTT; CDR3: CAWSVRGGFGQPQHF
size: .; D: TRBD2; V: TRBV7-3; J: TRBJ2-3; DNA: TGTGCCAGCAGCTTAAGGACATCGCAAGCGGGAGCGACAGATACGCAGTATTTT; CDR3: CASSLRTSQAGATDTQYF
size: .; D: TRBD1; V: TRBV19; J: TRBJ2-1; DNA: TGTGCCAGTAGTACGGGACAGTCTATCTACAATGAGCAGTTCTTC; CDR3: CASSTGQSIYNEQFF
size: many; D: TRBD2; V: TRBV19; J: TRBJ2-2; DNA: TGTGCCAGTAGTATCCCTAGCGGGAGGGAGCTGTTTTTT; CDR3: CASSIPSGRELFF
size: .; D: TRBD2; V: TRBV4-3; J: TRBJ2-3; DNA: TGCGCCAGCAGCCAAGCGCCGACTAGCGGCGGCACAGATACGCAGTATTTT; CDR3: CASSQAPTSGGTDTQYF
size: once; D: TRBD1; V: TRBV28; J: TRBJ2-5; DNA: TGTGCCAGCGCCCTTCCGGGACAGGGGTGGGAGACCCAGTACTTC; CDR3: CASALPGQGWETQYF
size: .; D: TRBD1; V: TRBV3-1/TRBV3-2; J: TRBJ1-5; DNA: TGTGCCAGCAGCACAGGGGATAATCAGCCCCAGCATTTT; CDR3: CASSTGDNQPQHF
size: .; D: TRBD2; V: TRBV5-4; J: TRBJ2-2; DNA: TGTGCCAGCAGCTCAACTAGCGGGAGGCTGTCCGGGGAGCTGTTTTTT; CDR3: CASSSTSGRLSGELFF
size: .; D: TRBD1; V: TRBV10-3; J: TRBJ1-1; DNA: TGTGCCATCAGTGGACAGGGGCCTGAAGCTTTCTTT; CDR3: CAISGQGPEAFF
size: .; D: .; V: TRBV11-3; J: TRBJ2-3; DNA: TGTGCCAGCAGCTTAGGGGCTAGTGGGGCGTCGGATACGCAGTATTTT; CDR3: CASSLGASGASDTQYF